These 3 T cell receptor beta chains were sequenced from one sample in a study of T cells in Graves' hyperthyroidism and ophthalmopathy (dated by TCRdb to the late 2010s). The library came from multiplex PCR. TCRdb names Illumina HiSeq 2000 as the instrument used. Amplification of TCR beta CDR3 regions was carried out from RNA transcripts. A first-round RT-PCR of the TCR CDR3 used the HTBI primer set with the Qiagen OneStep RT-PCR kit. TCRdb reprocessed the public reads (quality trimming at Q25 with fastp, clone calling with MiXCR) and kept in-frame beta chains. Records with the same CDR3 protein are collapsed into one entry carrying the most frequent genes and DNA. This sample gives over 700,000 distinct CDR3 sequences in total; 18% of them show up just once. The ten biggest clones cover 16% of the sample. Material: blood. Receptor source: a woman aged 45-60 years with Graves' hyperthyroidism that later progressed to Graves' ophthalmopathy.

This clonotype was found a few times. The chain recombines TRBV7-9 with TRBJ2-2; perhaps TRBD1 as D (6 bases). The length of the CDR3 is 15 residues. Looked up from germline, CDR1 is SEHNR and CDR2 is FQNEAQ (reference sequence). V was trimmed by 5 bases and J by 1 base, leaving 11 bases between them. CDR3 sequence reads: CASSGGQQNTGELFF. Written as DNA, the CDR3 is TGTGCCAGCAGCGGAGGACAGCAGAACACCGGGGAGCTGTTTTTT.

The chain employs TRBV24-1 and TRBJ2-3; tentative D call: TRBD2 (6 bases). V was clipped by 4 bases and J by 6 bases, with 10 bases between them. Germline loops: CDR1 KGHDR, CDR2 SFDVKD. The CDR3 covers 13 residues. The chain's CDR3 is CATSDQEGDTQYF. The CDR3 coding sequence is TGTGCCACCAGTGACCAGGAGGGTGATACGCAGTATTTT.

The chain recombines TRBV3-1 with TRBJ1-6; D is unclear. Germline lookup yields CDR1 LGHDT and CDR2 YNNKEL (reference sequence). This CDR3 comprises 17 residues. V was clipped by 0 bases and J by 0 bases, with 9 bases between them. The CDR3 bases are TGTGCCAGCAGCCAAGATCGGGAGAGCTCCTATAATTCACCCCTCCACTTT. This codes for CASSQDRESSYNSPLHF. The complete variable domain, with remaining parts taken from reference TRBV3-1 and TRBJ1-6, reads DTAVSQTPKYLVTQMGNDKSIKCEQNLGHDTMYWYKQDSKKFLKIMFSYNNKELIINETVPNRFSPKSPDKAHLNLHINSLELGDSAVYFCASSQDRESSYNSPLHFGNGTRLTVT.